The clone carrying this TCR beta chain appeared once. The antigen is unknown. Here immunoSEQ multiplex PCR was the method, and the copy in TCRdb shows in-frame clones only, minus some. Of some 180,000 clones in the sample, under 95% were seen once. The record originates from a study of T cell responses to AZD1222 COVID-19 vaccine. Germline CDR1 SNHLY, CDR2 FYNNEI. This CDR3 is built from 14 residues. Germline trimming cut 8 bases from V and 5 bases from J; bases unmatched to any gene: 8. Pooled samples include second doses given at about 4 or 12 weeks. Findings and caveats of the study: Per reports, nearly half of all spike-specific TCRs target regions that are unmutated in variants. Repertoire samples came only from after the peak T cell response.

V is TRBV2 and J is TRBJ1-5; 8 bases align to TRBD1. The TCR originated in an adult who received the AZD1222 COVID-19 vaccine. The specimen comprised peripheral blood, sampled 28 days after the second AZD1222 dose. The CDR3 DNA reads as TGTGCCAGCGAGGCAACAGGGGGGGATCAGCCCCAGCATTTT. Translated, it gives CASEATGGDQPQHF.